This TCR beta chain comes out of a study of blood T cell repertoires in COVID-19. Study summary: The cDNA or gDNA used as material had been derived from T cells, B-cell-depleted T cells, or PBMCs.

In the original analysis: It was from reference gene primer amplification that nucleated cell counts were estimated. Clones were sequenced by immunoSEQ multiplex PCR, and TCRdb holds only the in-frame ones, with some missing. V and J calls plus clone size are reproduced from that table; the DNA served to infer D and trimming. The sample shows 90,000 to 100,000 clones, approximately 85% of them seen only once. The clonotype comes from a human donor in a cohort sampled during active COVID-19. Material: peripheral blood.

The CDR3 nucleotides read TGTGCCAGCAGCCGGGACAGCTTCTCTAATGAAAAACTGTTTTTT. Protein: CASSRDSFSNEKLFF. The chain uses TRBV7-9 and TRBJ1-4; 7 nucleotides align to TRBD1. The CDR3 is 15 amino acids. Germline values: CDR1 SEHNR, CDR2 FQNEAQ (reference sequence). Trimming took 5 bases from V and 3 from J; bases not matched to a gene: 6.